The 8 T cell receptor beta chains reported below all come from one sample, sequenced in a study of cytomegalovirus exposure and HLA in healthy donors. PCR was performed using 60 Vbeta and 13 Jbeta primers. Generated by immunoSEQ multiplex PCR, the TCRdb table keeps only in-frame clones and is missing some. The sample holds approximately 110,000 clones; approximately 73% are singletons and the top ten take roughly 8%. The sequencing sample was made of PBMCs. These TCRs come from a man in his forties in good health and CMV-seronegative.

The V call is TRBV10-3, the J call TRBJ1-6, with 9 bases aligning to TRBD1. The length of the CDR3 is 13 residues. Germline V lookup: CDR1 ENHRY, CDR2 SYGVKD. V shed 10 bases and J 13 bases; nucleotides not matched to a gene: 11. The CDR3 DNA follows: TGTGCCAGCGCGACAGGGGGATCTAATCCCCTCCACTTT. Amino acid sequence: CASATGGSNPLHF.

This clone was detected only a few times. The chain uses TRBV7-8 and TRBJ1-1; no reliable D call. This CDR3 has 12 amino acids. CDR1 and CDR2 from the germline V gene are SGHVS and FQNEAQ. Deletions cut 5 bases from V and 1 base from J, with 5 bases between. DNA for the CDR3: TGTGCCAGCAGCACCAGGAACACTGAAGCTTTCTTT. Amino acids: CASSTRNTEAFF.

This rearrangement joins TRBV7-8 to TRBJ2-7, with TRBD1 matching over 11 bases. CDR1 and CDR2 (germline): SGHVS, FQNEAQ. V shed 5 bases, J shed 2 bases, and the junction held 11 bases outside the gene matches. This CDR3 comprises 17 residues. DNA of the CDR3: TGTGCCAGCAGCCCCCAAACTGGACAGGGGGCTACCTACGAGCAGTACTTC. As protein: CASSPQTGQGATYEQYF.

This chain uses TRBV5-4 with TRBJ2-5; 13 bases are shared with TRBD2. Germline trimming cut 0 bases from V and 5 bases from J; bases unmatched to any gene: 13. The CDR3 totals 19 residues. Germline V gives CDR1 SGHNT, CDR2 YYREEE (reference sequence). In DNA, the CDR3 is TGTGCCAGCAGCTTGGCGTCTGGACTAGCGGGGGCCCCGAGTGAGACCCAGTACTTC. Its translation: CASSLASGLAGAPSETQYF.

The J gene is TRBJ2-7, the V gene TRBV6-5, with D unclear. The germline gives CDR1 MNHEY, CDR2 SVGAGI. The CDR3 spans 14 residues. V lost 0 bases and J 4 bases, leaving 10 bases between the germline ends. For the CDR3, the DNA is TGTGCCAGCAGTTACTCGGGCAGACCGTACGAGCAGTACTTC. Its translation: CASSYSGRPYEQYF.

The J gene is TRBJ2-1, the V gene TRBV11-1; 8 bases line up with TRBD1. V lost 1 base, J lost 4 bases, and 9 bases stayed unmatched. This CDR3 is built from 17 residues. CDR1 and CDR2 (germline): SGHAT, FQDESV (reference sequence). CDR3 residues: CASSLVATGVLYNEQFF. CDR3 sequence (DNA): TGTGCCAGCAGCTTAGTCGCGACAGGGGTCCTGTACAATGAGCAGTTCTTC.

The rearrangement links TRBV27 to TRBJ2-7, with D perhaps matching TRBD2 (6 bases). CDR1 and CDR2 from the germline V gene are MNHEY and SMNVEV (reference sequence). V was shortened by 5 bases and J by 3 bases, with 14 bases between the two germline ends. There are 14 residues in the CDR3. The CDR3 sequence is CASSLMGGGYEQYF. The CDR3 nucleotides are TGTGCCAGCAGTCTCATGGGGGGAGGCTACGAGCAGTACTTC.

The chain is built from TRBV10-3 and TRBJ2-1; 12 bases map to TRBD2. The CDR3 extends over 16 amino acids. J gave up 6 bases and V 4 bases, and 7 bases lay outside the gene matches. Looked up from germline, CDR1 is ENHRY and CDR2 is SYGVKD. CDR3 sequence: CAISVLAGGPGNEQFF. CDR3 sequence (DNA): TGTGCCATCAGTGTCCTAGCGGGGGGGCCTGGCAATGAGCAGTTCTTC.